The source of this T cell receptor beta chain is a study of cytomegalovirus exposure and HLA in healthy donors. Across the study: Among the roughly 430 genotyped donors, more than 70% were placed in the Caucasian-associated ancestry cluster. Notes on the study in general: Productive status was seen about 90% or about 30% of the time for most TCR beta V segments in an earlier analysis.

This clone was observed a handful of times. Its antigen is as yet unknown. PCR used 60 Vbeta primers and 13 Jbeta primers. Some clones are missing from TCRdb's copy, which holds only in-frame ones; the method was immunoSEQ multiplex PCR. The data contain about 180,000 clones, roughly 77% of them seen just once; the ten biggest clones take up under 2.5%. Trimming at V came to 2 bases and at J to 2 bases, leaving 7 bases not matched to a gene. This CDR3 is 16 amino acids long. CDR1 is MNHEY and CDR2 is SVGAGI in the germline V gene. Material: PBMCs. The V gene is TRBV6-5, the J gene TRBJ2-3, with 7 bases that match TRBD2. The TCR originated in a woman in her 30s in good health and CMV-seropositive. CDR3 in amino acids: CASSYLASGVTDTQYF. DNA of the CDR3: TGTGCCAGCAGTTACCTGGCTAGCGGAGTCACAGATACGCAGTATTTT.